This T cell receptor (beta chain) was observed in a study of control samples from healthy donors and cancer patients. TCRdb's table, derived via immunoSEQ multiplex PCR, lists solely in-frame clones and lacks some. Of over 75,000 clones listed, 91% are singletons. Germline V CDR1 and CDR2: MGHRA, YSYEKL. The CDR3 contains 16 residues. After removal of 0 bases from V and 1 base from J, the junction contained 5 bases not matched to a gene. The TCR originated in a man aged 25 to 40 in good health. The sequenced sample consisted of blood. This rearrangement joins TRBV4-1 to TRBJ2-7, with 8 bases fitting TRBD1. This CDR3 reads CASSQDRRQGSYEQYF. CDR3 nucleotides: TGCGCCAGCAGCCAAGATCGTCGACAGGGGTCCTACGAGCAGTACTTC.